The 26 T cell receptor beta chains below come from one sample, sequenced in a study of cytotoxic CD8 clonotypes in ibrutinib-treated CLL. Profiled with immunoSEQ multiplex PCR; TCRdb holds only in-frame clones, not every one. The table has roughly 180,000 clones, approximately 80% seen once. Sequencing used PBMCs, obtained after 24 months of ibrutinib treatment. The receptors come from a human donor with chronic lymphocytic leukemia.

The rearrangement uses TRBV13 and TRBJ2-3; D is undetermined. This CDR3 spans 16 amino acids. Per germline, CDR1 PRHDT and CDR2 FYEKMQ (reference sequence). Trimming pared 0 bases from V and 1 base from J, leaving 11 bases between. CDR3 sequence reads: CASSLGGGWGTDTQYF. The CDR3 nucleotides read TGTGCCAGCAGCTTAGGGGGCGGATGGGGCACAGATACGCAGTATTTT. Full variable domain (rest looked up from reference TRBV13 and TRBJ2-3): AAGVIQSPRHLIKEKRETATLKCYPIPRHDTVYWYQQGPGQDPQFLISFYEKMQSDKGSIPDRFSAQQFSDYHSELNMSSLELGDSALYFCASSLGGGWGTDTQYFGPGTRLTVL.

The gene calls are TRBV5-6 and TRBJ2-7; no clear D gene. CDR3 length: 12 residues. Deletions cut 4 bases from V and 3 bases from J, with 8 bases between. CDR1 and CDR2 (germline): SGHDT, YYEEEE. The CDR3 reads CASSNGNYEQYF. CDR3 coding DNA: TGTGCCAGCAGCAACGGAAACTACGAGCAGTACTTC.

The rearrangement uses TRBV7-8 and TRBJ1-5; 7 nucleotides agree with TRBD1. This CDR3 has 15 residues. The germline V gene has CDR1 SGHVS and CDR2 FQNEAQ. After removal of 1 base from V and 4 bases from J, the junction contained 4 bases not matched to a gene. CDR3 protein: CASSLEGTENQPQHF. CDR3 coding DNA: TGTGCCAGCAGCTTAGAGGGGACAGAAAATCAGCCCCAGCATTTT.

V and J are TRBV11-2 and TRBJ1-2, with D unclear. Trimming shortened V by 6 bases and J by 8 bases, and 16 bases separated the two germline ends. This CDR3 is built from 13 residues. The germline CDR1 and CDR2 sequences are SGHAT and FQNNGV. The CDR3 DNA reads TGTGCCAGCAGACGACTACAACGGAGGGGCTACACCTTC. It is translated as CASRRLQRRGYTF.

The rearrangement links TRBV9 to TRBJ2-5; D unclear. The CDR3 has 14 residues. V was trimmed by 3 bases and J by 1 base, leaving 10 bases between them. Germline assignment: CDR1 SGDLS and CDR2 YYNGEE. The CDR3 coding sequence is TGTGCCAGCAGCGCAGGATGGCCCCAAGAGACCCAGTACTTC. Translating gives CASSAGWPQETQYF. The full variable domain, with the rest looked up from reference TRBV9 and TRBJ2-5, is DSGVTQTPKHLITATGQRVTLRCSPRSGDLSVYWYQQSLDQGLQFLIQYYNGEERAKGNILERFSAQQFPDLHSELNLSSLELGDSALYFCASSAGWPQETQYFGPGTRLLVL.

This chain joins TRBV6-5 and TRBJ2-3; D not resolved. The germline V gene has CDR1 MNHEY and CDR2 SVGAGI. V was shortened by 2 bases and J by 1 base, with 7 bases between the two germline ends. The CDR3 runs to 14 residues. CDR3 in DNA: TGTGCCAGCAGTTACAGCCACGGCACAGATACGCAGTATTTT. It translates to CASSYSHGTDTQYF.

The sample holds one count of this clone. CDR3 coding DNA: TGTGCCAGCCCCGTCGGGTTCCCGGAAAGCGGCTACACCTTC. Translated: CASPVGFPESGYTF. The V call is TRBV25-1, the J call TRBJ1-2; unclear D gene. Trimming cost V 8 bases and J 8 bases, with 21 bases left between them. CDR3 length: 14 amino acids. Per germline, CDR1 MGHDK and CDR2 SYGVNS.

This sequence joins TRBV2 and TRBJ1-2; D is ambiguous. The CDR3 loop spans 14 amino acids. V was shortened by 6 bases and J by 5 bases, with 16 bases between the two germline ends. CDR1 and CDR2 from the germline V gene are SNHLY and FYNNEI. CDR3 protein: CASSNQGLTYGYTF. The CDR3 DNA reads TGTGCCAGCAGCAATCAAGGACTCACTTATGGCTACACCTTC.

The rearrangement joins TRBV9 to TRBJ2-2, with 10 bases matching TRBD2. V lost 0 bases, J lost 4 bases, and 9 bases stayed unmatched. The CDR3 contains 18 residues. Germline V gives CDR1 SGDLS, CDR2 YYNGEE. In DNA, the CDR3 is TGTGCCAGCAGCGTAGCTCTTAGCGGGAGGTCGATCACCGGGGAGCTGTTTTTT. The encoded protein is CASSVALSGRSITGELFF.

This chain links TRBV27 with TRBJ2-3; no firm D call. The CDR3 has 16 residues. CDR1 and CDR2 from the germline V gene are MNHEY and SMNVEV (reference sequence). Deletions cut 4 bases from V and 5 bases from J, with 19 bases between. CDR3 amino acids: CASSSLLASKGDTQYF. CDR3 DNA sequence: TGTGCCAGCAGTTCGCTCCTTGCTAGTAAAGGAGATACGCAGTATTTT.

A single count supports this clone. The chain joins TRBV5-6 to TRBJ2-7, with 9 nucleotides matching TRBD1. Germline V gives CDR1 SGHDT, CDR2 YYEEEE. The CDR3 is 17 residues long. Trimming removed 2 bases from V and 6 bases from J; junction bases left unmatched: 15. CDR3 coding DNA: TGTGCCAGCAGCTTAGGTCCCGAGGGACAGGGTGATGGCGAGCAGTACTTC. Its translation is CASSLGPEGQGDGEQYF.

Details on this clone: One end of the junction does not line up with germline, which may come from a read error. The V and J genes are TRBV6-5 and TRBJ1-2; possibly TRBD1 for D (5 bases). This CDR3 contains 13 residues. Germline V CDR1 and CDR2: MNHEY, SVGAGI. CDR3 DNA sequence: TGTGCCAGCAGAGCAGGGTTTGACTATAGCTACACCTTC. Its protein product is CASRAGFDYSYTF.

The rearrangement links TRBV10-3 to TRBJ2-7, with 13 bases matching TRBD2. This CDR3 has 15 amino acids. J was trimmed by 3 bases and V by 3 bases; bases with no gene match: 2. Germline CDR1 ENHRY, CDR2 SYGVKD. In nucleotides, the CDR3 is TGTGCCATCAGTGACAGGACTAGCGGGAGCTACGAGCAGTACTTC. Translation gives CAISDRTSGSYEQYF.

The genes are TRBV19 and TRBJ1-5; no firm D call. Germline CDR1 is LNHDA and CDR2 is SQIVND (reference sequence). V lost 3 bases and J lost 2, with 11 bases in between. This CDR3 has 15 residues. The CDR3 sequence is CASSIIAGGNQPQHF. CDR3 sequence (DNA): TGTGCCAGTAGTATCATAGCGGGTGGCAATCAGCCCCAGCATTTT.

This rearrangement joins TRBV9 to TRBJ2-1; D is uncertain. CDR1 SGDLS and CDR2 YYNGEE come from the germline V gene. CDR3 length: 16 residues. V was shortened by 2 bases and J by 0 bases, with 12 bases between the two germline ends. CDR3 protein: CASSVSSLSSYNEQFF. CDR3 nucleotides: TGTGCCAGCAGCGTTTCCAGTCTAAGCTCCTACAATGAGCAGTTCTTC.

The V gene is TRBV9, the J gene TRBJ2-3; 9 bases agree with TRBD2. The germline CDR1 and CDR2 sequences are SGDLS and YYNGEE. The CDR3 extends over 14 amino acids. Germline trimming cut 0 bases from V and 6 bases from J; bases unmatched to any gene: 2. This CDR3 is CASSVEAGGDTQYF. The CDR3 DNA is TGTGCCAGCAGCGTAGAAGCGGGGGGCGATACGCAGTATTTT.

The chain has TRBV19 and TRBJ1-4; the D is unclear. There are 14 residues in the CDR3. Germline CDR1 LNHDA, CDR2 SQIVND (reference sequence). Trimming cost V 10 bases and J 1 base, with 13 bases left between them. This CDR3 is CAIGPGLTNEKLFF. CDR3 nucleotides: TGTGCCATCGGACCGGGATTAACTAATGAAAAACTGTTTTTT.

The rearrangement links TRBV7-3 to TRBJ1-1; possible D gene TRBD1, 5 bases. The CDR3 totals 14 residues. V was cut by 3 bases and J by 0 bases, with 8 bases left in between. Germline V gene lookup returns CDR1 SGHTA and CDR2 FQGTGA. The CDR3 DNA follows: TGTGCCAGCAGCTTGGGGCTGCTGAACACTGAAGCTTTCTTT. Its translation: CASSLGLLNTEAFF.

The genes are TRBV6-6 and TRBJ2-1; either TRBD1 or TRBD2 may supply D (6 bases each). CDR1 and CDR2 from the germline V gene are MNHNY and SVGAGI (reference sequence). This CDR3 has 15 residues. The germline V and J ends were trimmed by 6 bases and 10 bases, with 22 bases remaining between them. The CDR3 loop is CASSPGALSNPEQFF. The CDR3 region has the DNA TGTGCCAGCAGCCCGGGGGCTCTTAGTAACCCCGAGCAGTTCTTC.

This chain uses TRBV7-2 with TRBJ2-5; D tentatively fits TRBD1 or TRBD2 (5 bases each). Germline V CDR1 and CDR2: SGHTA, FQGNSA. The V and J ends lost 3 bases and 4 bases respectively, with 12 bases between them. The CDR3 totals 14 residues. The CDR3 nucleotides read TGTGCCAGCAGCTTGGGACCTAGGCGAGAGACCCAGTACTTC. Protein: CASSLGPRRETQYF.

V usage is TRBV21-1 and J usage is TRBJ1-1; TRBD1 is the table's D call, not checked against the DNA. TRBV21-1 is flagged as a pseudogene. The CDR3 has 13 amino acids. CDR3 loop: CASSRTGNTEAFF. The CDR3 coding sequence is TGTGCCAGCAGCAGGACAGGGAACACTGAAGCTTTCTTT.

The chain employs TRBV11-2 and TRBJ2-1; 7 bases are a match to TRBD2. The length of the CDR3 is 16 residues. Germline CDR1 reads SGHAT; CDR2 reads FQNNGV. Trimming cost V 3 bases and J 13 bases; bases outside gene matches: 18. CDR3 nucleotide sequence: TGTGCCAGCAGCTTGGCTCTTGTGGGCAGCGGGGTTTTACAGTTCTTC. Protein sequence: CASSLALVGSGVLQFF.

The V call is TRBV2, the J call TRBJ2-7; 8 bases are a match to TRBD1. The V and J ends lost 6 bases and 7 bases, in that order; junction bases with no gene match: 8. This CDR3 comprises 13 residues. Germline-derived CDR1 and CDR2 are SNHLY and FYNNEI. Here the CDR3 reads CASSGTGGWEQYF. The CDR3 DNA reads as TGTGCCAGCAGCGGGACAGGCGGGTGGGAGCAGTACTTC.

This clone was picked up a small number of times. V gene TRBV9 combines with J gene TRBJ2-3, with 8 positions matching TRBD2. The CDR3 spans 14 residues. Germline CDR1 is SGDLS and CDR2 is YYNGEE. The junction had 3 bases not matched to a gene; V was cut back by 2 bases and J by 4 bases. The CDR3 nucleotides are TGTGCCAGCAGCGTGGCGGGGGGCCCAGATACGCAGTATTTT. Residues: CASSVAGGPDTQYF.

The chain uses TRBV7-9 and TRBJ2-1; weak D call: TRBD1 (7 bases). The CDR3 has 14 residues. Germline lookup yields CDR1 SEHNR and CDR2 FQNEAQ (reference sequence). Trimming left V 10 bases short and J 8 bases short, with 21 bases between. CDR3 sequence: CATGDRVGSDEQFF. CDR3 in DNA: TGTGCCACGGGAGACAGGGTGGGCTCTGATGAGCAGTTCTTC.

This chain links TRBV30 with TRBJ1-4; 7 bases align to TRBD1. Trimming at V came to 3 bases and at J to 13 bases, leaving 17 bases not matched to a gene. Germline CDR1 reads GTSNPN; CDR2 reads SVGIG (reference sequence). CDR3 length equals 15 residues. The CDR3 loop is CAWRTSGQRLSRLFF. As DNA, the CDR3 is TGTGCCTGGAGGACTTCGGGACAGAGGTTATCTCGACTGTTTTTT. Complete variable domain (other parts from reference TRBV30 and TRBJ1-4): SQTIHQWPATLVQPVGSPLSLECTVEGTSNPNLYWYRQAAGRGLQLLFYSVGIGQISSEVPQNLSASRPQDRQFILSSKKLLLSDSGFYLCAWRTSGQRLSRLFFGSGTQLSVL.